This passage covers 20 T cell receptor beta chains from one sample sequenced in a study of T cell responses to AZD1222 COVID-19 vaccine. Only in-frame clones appear in the TCRdb table, and some are missing; sequencing was by immunoSEQ multiplex PCR. The sample shows about 96,000 clones, 85% to 90% of them seen only once. The starting material was peripheral blood, obtained on day 0 of AZD1222 vaccination. The origin of the receptors is an adult in good health.

The rearrangement links TRBV5-4 to TRBJ1-4; TRBD1 is a possible D gene (5 bases). CDR1 and CDR2 (germline): SGHNT, YYREEE (reference sequence). With 6 bases removed from V and 7 bases from J, the gap between germline ends came to 16 bases. This CDR3 has 14 amino acids. CDR3 nucleotide sequence: TGTGCCAGCACCGCCGGGCAGGGTGCTGAAAAACTGTTTTTT. It encodes CASTAGQGAEKLFF.

The V and J genes are TRBV30 and TRBJ2-1, with 7 bases lining up with TRBD1. CDR1 is GTSNPN and CDR2 is SVGIG in the germline V gene (reference sequence). Trimming removed 1 base from V and 8 bases from J; junction bases left unmatched: 11. The CDR3 has 15 amino acids. This chain's CDR3 is CAWSAPGQSKYEQFF. The DNA for the CDR3 is TGTGCCTGGAGTGCTCCGGGACAGTCAAAATATGAGCAGTTCTTC.

This chain links TRBV18 with TRBJ1-5; tentative D call: TRBD1 (6 bases). Germline-derived CDR1 and CDR2 are KGHSH and LQKENI. V dropped 3 bases and J dropped 2 bases, with 14 bases sitting between them. CDR3 length: 16 residues. CDR3 nucleotides: TGTGCCAGCTCACCCACGGGGGGCACGGGCAATCAGCCCCAGCATTTT. As protein: CASSPTGGTGNQPQHF.

This sequence joins TRBV19 and TRBJ2-5; D is ambiguous. CDR1 and CDR2 from the germline V gene are LNHDA and SQIVND (reference sequence). V lost 5 bases and J lost 5, with 9 bases in between. The CDR3 covers 12 residues. CDR3 sequence reads: CASSSPPETQYF. In DNA, the CDR3 is TGTGCCAGTAGTTCCCCACCCGAGACCCAGTACTTC.

The rearrangement joins TRBV7-9 to TRBJ1-2, with a tentative D call TRBD1 (6 bases). Between the trimmed V and J ends, which lost 5 bases and 5 bases, there was a span of 9 bases. The CDR3 length is 12 residues. CDR1 SEHNR and CDR2 FQNEAQ come from the germline V gene (reference sequence). The CDR3 here is CASSRTVYGYTF. CDR3 nucleotides: TGTGCCAGCAGCCGGACAGTTTATGGCTACACCTTC.

This clone was detected a few times. The genes are TRBV14 and TRBJ2-7; tentative D call: TRBD2 (5 bases). The V gene lost 8 bases and the J gene lost 5 bases, with 19 bases spanning the gap. Germline V gene lookup returns CDR1 SGHDN and CDR2 FVKESK. The CDR3 sequence is 14 residues long. Here the CDR3 reads CASHGGGSNNEQYF. The DNA for the CDR3 is TGTGCCAGCCACGGAGGCGGGTCCAACAACGAGCAGTACTTC.

This rearrangement joins TRBV9 to TRBJ1-1; maybe TRBD1 (6 bases). CDR3 size: 17 residues. V was shortened by 0 bases and J by 1 base, with 16 bases between the two germline ends. Germline CDR1 and CDR2: SGDLS and YYNGEE. DNA for the CDR3: TGTGCCAGCAGCGTAGTTCCCCGTGGGACAAAGAACACTGAAGCTTTCTTT. This translates into CASSVVPRGTKNTEAFF. Variable domain in full (rest from reference TRBV9 and TRBJ1-1): DSGVTQTPKHLITATGQRVTLRCSPRSGDLSVYWYQQSLDQGLQFLIQYYNGEERAKGNILERFSAQQFPDLHSELNLSSLELGDSALYFCASSVVPRGTKNTEAFFGQGTRLTVV.

The chain is built from TRBV5-6 and TRBJ2-7; 8 bases align to TRBD1. Unmatched junction bases numbered 14, after V lost 3 bases and J lost 9 bases. The CDR3 runs 15 residues. Germline values: CDR1 SGHDT, CDR2 YYEEEE. CDR3 amino acids: CASSSTTGEDRVQYF. CDR3 bases: TGTGCCAGCAGCTCAACGACAGGGGAGGATCGGGTGCAGTACTTC.

The chain carries TRBV4-1 and TRBJ2-7, with 9 bases aligning to TRBD1. The trim removed 1 base at V and 4 bases at J, leaving 8 bases unmatched. The CDR3 is 16 amino acids. Germline V CDR1 and CDR2: MGHRA, YSYEKL. The CDR3 sequence: CASSQVTRTGVYEQYF. As DNA, the CDR3 is TGCGCCAGCAGCCAAGTAACCCGGACAGGGGTTTACGAGCAGTACTTC.

This clone has a single count. This chain links TRBV4-1 with TRBJ1-3; no clear D gene. The CDR3 consists of 14 residues. V lost 0 bases and J lost 2, with 5 bases in between. From germline, CDR1 is MGHRA and CDR2 YSYEKL. CDR3 loop: CASSQDHPGNTIYF. CDR3 in DNA: TGCGCCAGCAGCCAAGATCATCCTGGAAACACCATATATTTT.

The chain couples TRBV25-1 to TRBJ2-6, with D possibly called TRBD1 or TRBD2 (5 bases each). Germline CDR1 reads MGHDK; CDR2 reads SYGVNS. The CDR3 runs 13 residues. V shed 4 bases and J shed 13 bases, with 14 bases lying between them. CDR3 bases: TGTGCCAGCAGTGGGGCAGGTGGGACGGTCCTGACTTTC. Translating it yields CASSGAGGTVLTF.

CDR3 sequence (DNA): TGTGCCAGCAGCCTGGGGCAGGAGAGCTACAATGAGCAGTTCTTC. As protein: CASSLGQESYNEQFF. The chain combines TRBV7-2 with TRBJ2-1; D might be TRBD1 (5 bases). Germline CDR1 and CDR2: SGHTA and FQGNSA. The CDR3 sequence is 15 residues long. V was pared by 5 bases and J by 3 bases, with 14 bases between.

CDR3 residues: CASSLDPWARGLADTQYF. CDR3 DNA: TGTGCCAGCAGCTTAGACCCCTGGGCCAGGGGGCTCGCAGATACGCAGTATTTT. The chain employs TRBV11-3 and TRBJ2-3; 8 bases map to TRBD1. This CDR3 is built from 18 residues. V shed 0 bases, J shed 4 bases, and the junction held 12 bases outside the gene matches. Per germline, CDR1 SGHNT and CDR2 YENEEA.

This clone was detected only a few times. The chain couples TRBV30 to TRBJ1-2; no reliable D call. Trimming cost V 2 bases and J 6 bases, with 7 bases left between them. The CDR3 runs 11 residues. CDR1 and CDR2 from the germline V gene are GTSNPN and SVGIG (reference sequence). CDR3 loop: CAWSPWDGYTF. CDR3 DNA: TGTGCCTGGAGTCCCTGGGATGGCTACACCTTC. Full variable domain (outside the CDR3, taken from reference TRBV30 and TRBJ1-2): SQTIHQWPATLVQPVGSPLSLECTVEGTSNPNLYWYRQAAGRGLQLLFYSVGIGQISSEVPQNLSASRPQDRQFILSSKKLLLSDSGFYLCAWSPWDGYTFGSGTRLTVV.

This clone has just a few counts. The rearrangement links TRBV9 to TRBJ2-1, with D possibly TRBD1 on 5 matching bases. CDR1 and CDR2 from the germline V gene are SGDLS and YYNGEE. V lost 1 base and J lost 8, with 7 bases in between. The CDR3 runs to 12 residues. The CDR3 loop reads CASSVQGYEQFF. CDR3 DNA sequence: TGTGCCAGCAGCGTACAGGGATATGAGCAGTTCTTC.

The rearrangement links TRBV3-1 (or the pseudogene TRBV3-2) to TRBJ2-3; no clear D. The CDR3 is 17 residues long. Per the germline V gene, CDR1 is LGHDT and CDR2 is YNNKEL (reference sequence). Trimming pared 1 base from V and 0 bases from J, leaving 14 bases between. The CDR3 DNA reads as TGTGCCAGCAGCCAAGCTGGAGTGGCGGTAAGCACAGATACGCAGTATTTT. The encoded protein is CASSQAGVAVSTDTQYF.

This clone was observed a handful of times. The chain is built from TRBV28 and TRBJ1-5; 7 bases are shared with TRBD1. The CDR3 loop spans 14 amino acids. V lost 10 bases and J lost 3; bases outside the gene matches: 9. Germline V gene data show CDR1 as MDHEN and CDR2 as SYDVKM. CDR3: CATRAGQLNQPQHF. CDR3 in DNA: TGTGCCACTCGGGCGGGACAGCTCAATCAGCCCCAGCATTTT.

V is TRBV19 and J is TRBJ1-5; D may be TRBD1 (6 bases). Germline CDR1 and CDR2: LNHDA and SQIVND (reference sequence). V was trimmed by 5 bases and J by 5 bases, leaving 16 bases between them. The CDR3 totals 15 residues. The DNA for the CDR3 is TGTGCCAGTAGTCCGGGGGCAGTATCATATCAGCCCCAGCATTTT. It translates to CASSPGAVSYQPQHF.

This clone has only one observation. V gene TRBV27 combines with J gene TRBJ2-7; possible D gene TRBD1, 5 bases. The CDR3 is 15 amino acids. V shed 5 bases and J shed 6 bases, with 20 bases lying between them. Germline CDR1 reads MNHEY; CDR2 reads SMNVEV (reference sequence). This CDR3 reads CASSRDWSSTGEQYF. For the CDR3, the DNA is TGTGCCAGCAGTCGAGACTGGTCATCAACAGGCGAGCAGTACTTC.

Details on this clone: Other DNA sequences in the sample encode the same CDR3. This rearrangement joins TRBV5-1 to TRBJ2-3; 7 bases map to TRBD2. The V and J ends lost 0 bases and 2 bases, in that order; junction bases with no gene match: 3. CDR3 length: 15 residues. Germline V gives CDR1 SGHRS, CDR2 YFSETQ. The CDR3 DNA reads as TGCGCCAGCAGCTTGGCGGCGGGAGCCACAGATACGCAGTATTTT. As protein: CASSLAAGATDTQYF.